This TCR beta chain originates from a study of identical twins. Whole-study findings and limits: Conclusions were based on cross-sectional statistical analysis, without following the same donors.

Germline V gives CDR1 WNHNN, CDR2 SYGVQD (reference sequence). This CDR3 has 17 amino acids. V gave up 2 bases and J gave up 5 bases; unmatched junction bases: 13. MiXCR, run by TCRdb on the 5' RACE reads, gives a single entry per CDR3 protein. The sample carries roughly 200,000 distinct CDR3 sequences, approximately 15% recorded once. Turning to this clonotype: Its antigen remains unknown.

These data were likewise used in another study, on T cells expressing NK-cell markers. As that study records: Sorted CD3+CD56+NKG2C+, CD3+CD56+NKG2C- and CD3+CD56-NKG2C+ T cells supplied TCR beta repertoires. HCMV specificity of the expanded NKG2C+ T cell clones was not established.

Sequences were obtained from CD8+ T cells sorted from blood. The clonotype originates from a woman aged 18-30 years in good health. V is TRBV10-1 and J is TRBJ2-7, with TRBD1 identical over 9 bases. The CDR3 DNA reads TGCGCCAGCAGTGAGCAGCTTGGACAGGGGTATATCCACGAGCAGTACTTC. Its translation is CASSEQLGQGYIHEQYF.